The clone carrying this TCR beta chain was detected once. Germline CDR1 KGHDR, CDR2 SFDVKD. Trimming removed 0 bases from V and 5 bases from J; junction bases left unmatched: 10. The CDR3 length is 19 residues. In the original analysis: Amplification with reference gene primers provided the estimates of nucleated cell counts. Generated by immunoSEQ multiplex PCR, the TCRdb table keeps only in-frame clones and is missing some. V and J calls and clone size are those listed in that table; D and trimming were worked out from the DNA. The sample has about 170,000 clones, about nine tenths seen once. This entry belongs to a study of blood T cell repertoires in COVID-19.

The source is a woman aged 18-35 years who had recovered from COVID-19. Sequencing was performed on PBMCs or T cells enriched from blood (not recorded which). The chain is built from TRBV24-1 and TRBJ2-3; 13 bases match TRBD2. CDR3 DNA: TGTGCCACCAGTGATTTGCCACTAGCGGGAGGGCACGTACAAGATACGCAGTATTTT. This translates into CATSDLPLAGGHVQDTQYF.